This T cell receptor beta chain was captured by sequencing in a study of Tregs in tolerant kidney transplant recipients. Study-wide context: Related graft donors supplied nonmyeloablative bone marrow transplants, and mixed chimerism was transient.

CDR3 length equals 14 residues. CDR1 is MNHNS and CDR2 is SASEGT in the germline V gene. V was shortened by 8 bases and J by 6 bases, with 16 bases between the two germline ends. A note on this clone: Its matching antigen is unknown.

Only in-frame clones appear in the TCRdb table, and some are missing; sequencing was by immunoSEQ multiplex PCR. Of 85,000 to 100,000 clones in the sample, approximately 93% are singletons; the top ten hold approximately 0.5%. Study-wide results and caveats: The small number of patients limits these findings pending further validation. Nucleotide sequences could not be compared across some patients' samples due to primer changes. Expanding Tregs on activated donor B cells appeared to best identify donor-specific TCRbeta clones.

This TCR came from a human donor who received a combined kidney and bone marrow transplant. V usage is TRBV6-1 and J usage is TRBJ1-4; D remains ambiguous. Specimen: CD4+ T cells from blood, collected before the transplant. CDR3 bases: TGTGCCAGCCGCCGGTTAATCTCCGATGAAAAACTGTTTTTT. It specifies CASRRLISDEKLFF.